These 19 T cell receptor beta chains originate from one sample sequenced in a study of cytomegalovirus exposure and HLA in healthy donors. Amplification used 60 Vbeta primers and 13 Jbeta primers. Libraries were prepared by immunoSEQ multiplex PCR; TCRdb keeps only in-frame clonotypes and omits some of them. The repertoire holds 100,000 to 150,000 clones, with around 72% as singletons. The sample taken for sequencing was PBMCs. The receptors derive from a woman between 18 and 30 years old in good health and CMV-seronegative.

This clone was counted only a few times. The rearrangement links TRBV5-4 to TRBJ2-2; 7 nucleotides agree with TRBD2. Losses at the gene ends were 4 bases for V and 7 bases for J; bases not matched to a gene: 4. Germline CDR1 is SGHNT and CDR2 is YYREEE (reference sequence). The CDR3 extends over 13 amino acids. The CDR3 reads CASSPGEGGELFF. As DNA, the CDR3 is TGTGCCAGCAGCCCTGGGGAGGGCGGGGAGCTGTTTTTT.

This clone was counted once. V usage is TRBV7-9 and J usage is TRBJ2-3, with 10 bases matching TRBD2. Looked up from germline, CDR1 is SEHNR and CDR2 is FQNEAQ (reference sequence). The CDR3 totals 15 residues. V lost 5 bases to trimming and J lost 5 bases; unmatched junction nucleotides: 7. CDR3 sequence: CASSHASGRQDTQYF. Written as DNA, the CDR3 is TGTGCCAGCAGCCATGCTAGCGGGAGACAAGATACGCAGTATTTT.

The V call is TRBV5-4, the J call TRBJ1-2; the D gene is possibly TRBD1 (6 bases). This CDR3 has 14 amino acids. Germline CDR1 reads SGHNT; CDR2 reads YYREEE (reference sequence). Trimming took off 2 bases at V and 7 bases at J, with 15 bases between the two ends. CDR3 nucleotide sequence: TGTGCCAGCAGCTTCCCACAGGGAGTGGGTGGCTACACCTTC. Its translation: CASSFPQGVGGYTF.

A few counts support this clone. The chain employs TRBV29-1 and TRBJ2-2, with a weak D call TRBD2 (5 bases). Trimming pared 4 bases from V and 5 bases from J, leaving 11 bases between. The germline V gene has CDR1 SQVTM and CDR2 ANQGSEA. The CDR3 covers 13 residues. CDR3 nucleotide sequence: TGCAGCGTTGGTCCGGGGAAGACCGGGGAGCTGTTTTTT. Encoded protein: CSVGPGKTGELFF.

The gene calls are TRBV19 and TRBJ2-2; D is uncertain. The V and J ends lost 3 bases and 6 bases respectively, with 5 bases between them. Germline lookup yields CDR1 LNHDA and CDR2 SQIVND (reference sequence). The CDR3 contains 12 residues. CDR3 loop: CASSIRAGELFF. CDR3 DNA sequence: TGTGCCAGTAGTATTCGAGCCGGGGAGCTGTTTTTT.

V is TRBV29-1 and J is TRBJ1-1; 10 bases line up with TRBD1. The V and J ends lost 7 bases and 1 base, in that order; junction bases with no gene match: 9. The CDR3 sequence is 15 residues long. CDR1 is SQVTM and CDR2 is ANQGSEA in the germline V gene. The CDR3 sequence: CSARMGTGANTEAFF. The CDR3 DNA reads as TGCAGCGCCCGAATGGGGACAGGGGCGAACACTGAAGCTTTCTTT. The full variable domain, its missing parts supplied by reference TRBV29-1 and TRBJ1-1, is SAVISQKPSRDICQRGTSLTIQCQVDSQVTMMFWYRQQPGQSLTLIATANQGSEATYESGFVIDKFPISRPNLTFSTLTVSNMSPEDSSIYLCSARMGTGANTEAFFGQGTRLTVV.

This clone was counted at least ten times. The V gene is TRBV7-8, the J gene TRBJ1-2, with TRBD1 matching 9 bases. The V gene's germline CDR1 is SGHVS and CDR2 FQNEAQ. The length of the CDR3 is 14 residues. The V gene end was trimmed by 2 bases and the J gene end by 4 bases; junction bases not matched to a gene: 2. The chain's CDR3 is CASSLTGGVYGYTF. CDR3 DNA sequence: TGTGCCAGCAGCTTAACAGGGGGCGTCTATGGCTACACCTTC. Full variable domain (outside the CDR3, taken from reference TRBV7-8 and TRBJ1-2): GAGVSQSPRYKVAKRGQDVALRCDPISGHVSLFWYQQALGQGPEFLTYFQNEAQLDKSGLPSDRFFAERPEGSVSTLKIQRTQQEDSAVYLCASSLTGGVYGYTFGSGTRLTVV.

CDR3 in amino acids: CASSLAYSTSTDTQYF. CDR3 in DNA: TGCGCCAGCAGCTTGGCCTATAGCACTAGCACAGATACGCAGTATTTT. This rearrangement joins TRBV5-1 to TRBJ2-3; D gene ambiguous. V was clipped by 0 bases and J by 0 bases, with 11 bases between them. CDR1 and CDR2 from the germline V gene are SGHRS and YFSETQ. The CDR3 spans 16 residues. The whole variable domain, filled in from reference TRBV5-1 and TRBJ2-3, reads KAGVTQTPRYLIKTRGQQVTLSCSPISGHRSVSWYQQTPGQGLQFLFEYFSETQRNKGNFPGRFSGRQFSNSRSEMNVSTLELGDSALYLCASSLAYSTSTDTQYFGPGTRLTVL.

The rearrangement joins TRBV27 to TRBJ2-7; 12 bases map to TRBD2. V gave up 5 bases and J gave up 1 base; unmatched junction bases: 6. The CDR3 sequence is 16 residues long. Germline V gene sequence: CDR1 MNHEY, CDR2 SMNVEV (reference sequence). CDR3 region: CASSPMLAGGSYEQYF. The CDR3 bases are TGTGCCAGCAGTCCCATGCTAGCGGGAGGGTCCTACGAGCAGTACTTC.

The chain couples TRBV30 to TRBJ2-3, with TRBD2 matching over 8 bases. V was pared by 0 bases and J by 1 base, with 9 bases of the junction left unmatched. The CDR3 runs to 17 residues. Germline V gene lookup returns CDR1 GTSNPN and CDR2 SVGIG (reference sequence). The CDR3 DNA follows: TGTGCCTGGAGTGTCGGGAGGACGACTAGCGGCACAGATACGCAGTATTTT. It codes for CAWSVGRTTSGTDTQYF. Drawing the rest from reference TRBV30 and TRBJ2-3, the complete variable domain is SQTIHQWPATLVQPVGSPLSLECTVEGTSNPNLYWYRQAAGRGLQLLFYSVGIGQISSEVPQNLSASRPQDRQFILSSKKLLLSDSGFYLCAWSVGRTTSGTDTQYFGPGTRLTVL.

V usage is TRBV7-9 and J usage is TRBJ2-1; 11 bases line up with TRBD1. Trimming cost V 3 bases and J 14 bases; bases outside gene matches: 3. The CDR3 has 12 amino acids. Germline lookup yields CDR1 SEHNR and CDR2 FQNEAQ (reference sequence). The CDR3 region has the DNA TGTGCCAGCAGCTTCCGGGACAGGGGGAAGTTCTTC. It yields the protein CASSFRDRGKFF.

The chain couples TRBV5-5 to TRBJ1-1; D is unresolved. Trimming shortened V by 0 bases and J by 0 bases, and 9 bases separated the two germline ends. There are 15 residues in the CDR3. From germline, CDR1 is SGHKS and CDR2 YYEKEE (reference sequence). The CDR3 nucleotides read TGTGCCAGCAGCTTGGTAGCGGGGATGAACACTGAAGCTTTCTTT. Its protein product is CASSLVAGMNTEAFF.

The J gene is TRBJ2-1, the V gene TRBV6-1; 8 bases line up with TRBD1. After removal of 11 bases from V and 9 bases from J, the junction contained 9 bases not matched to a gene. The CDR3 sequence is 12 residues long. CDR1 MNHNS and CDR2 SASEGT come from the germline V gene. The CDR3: CAGRTGLGEQFF. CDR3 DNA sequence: TGTGCCGGTCGGACAGGGTTGGGTGAGCAGTTCTTC.

The CDR3 loop is CASSPLGDEQFF. Written as DNA, the CDR3 is TGCGCCAGCAGCCCCCTAGGGGATGAGCAGTTCTTC. The chain uses TRBV4-1 and TRBJ2-1; the D gene is possibly TRBD1 (5 bases). CDR1 is MGHRA, CDR2 YSYEKL, per germline. With 4 bases removed from V and 8 bases from J, the gap between germline ends came to 9 bases. The CDR3 extends over 12 amino acids.

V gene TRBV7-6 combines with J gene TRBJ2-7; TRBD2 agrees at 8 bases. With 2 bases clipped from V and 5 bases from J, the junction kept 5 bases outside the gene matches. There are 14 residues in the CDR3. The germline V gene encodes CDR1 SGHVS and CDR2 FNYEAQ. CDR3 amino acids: CASSLYGRAHEQYF. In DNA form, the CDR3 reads TGTGCCAGCAGCTTATACGGGAGGGCCCACGAGCAGTACTTC.

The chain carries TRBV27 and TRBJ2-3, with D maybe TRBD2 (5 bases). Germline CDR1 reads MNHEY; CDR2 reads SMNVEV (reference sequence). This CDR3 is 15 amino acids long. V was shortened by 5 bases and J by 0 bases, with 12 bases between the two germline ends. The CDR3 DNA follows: TGTGCCAGCAGTCCACTAGTCCCTAGCACAGATACGCAGTATTTT. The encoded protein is CASSPLVPSTDTQYF.

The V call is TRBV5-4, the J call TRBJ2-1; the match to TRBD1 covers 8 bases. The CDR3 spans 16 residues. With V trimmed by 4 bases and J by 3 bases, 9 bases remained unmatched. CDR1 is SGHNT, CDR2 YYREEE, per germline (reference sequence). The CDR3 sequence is CASSTPGQAIYNEQFF. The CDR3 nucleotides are TGTGCCAGCAGCACGCCGGGACAGGCGATCTACAATGAGCAGTTCTTC.

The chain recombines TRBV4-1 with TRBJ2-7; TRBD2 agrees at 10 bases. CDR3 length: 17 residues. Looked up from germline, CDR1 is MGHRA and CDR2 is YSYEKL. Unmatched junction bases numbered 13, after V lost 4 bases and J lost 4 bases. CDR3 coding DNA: TGCGCCAGCAGCCTAAGGTCTAGCGGGAGTGCCTTTTACGAGCAGTACTTC. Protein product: CASSLRSSGSAFYEQYF.

The CDR3 is CASSPGVDNQPQHF. The CDR3 DNA is TGTGCCAGCTCACCCGGGGTAGACAATCAGCCCCAGCATTTT. The chain recombines TRBV18 with TRBJ1-5; no reliable D call. Germline V gene sequence: CDR1 KGHSH, CDR2 LQKENI. V lost 3 bases and J 3 bases, leaving 9 bases between the germline ends. This CDR3 is built from 14 residues.